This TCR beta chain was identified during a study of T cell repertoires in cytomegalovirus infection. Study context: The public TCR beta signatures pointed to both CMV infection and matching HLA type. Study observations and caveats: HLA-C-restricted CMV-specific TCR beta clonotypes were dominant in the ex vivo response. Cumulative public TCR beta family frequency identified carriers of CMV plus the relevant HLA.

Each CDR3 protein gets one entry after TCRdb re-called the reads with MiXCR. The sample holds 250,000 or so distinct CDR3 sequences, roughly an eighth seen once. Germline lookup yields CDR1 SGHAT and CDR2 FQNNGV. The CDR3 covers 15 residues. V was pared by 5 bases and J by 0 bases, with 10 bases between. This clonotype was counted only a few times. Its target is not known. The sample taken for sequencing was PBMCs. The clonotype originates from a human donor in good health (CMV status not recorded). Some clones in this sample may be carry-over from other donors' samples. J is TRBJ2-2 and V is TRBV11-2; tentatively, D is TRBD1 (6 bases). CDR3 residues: CASSTGTTNTGELFF. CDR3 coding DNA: TGTGCCAGCAGCACCGGGACAACGAACACCGGGGAGCTGTTTTTT.